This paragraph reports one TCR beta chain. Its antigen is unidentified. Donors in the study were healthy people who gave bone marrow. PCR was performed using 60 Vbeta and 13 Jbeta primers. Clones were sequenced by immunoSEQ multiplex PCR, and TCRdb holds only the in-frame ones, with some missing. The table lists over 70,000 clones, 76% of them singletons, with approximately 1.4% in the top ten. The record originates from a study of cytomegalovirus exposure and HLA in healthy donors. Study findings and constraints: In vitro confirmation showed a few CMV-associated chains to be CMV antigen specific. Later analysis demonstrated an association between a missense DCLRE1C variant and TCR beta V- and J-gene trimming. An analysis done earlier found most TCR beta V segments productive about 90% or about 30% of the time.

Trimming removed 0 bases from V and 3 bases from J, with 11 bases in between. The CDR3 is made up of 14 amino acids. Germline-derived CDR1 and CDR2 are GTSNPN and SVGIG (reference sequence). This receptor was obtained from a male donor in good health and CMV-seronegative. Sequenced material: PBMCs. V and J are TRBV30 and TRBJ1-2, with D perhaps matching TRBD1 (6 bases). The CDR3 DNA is TGTGCCTGGAGTGTACGCGGGGGCCACTATGGCTACACCTTC. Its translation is CAWSVRGGHYGYTF.